This is a list of T cell receptor beta chains from one sample in a study of shared clonotypes between healthy human individuals. Profiled with immunoSEQ multiplex PCR; TCRdb holds only in-frame clones, not every one. The table includes about 580,000 clones, 95% to 98% detected once. The sequenced sample was naive CD8+ T cells sorted from blood. These receptors originate from a man aged 25-45 years in good health. The CDR3 runs from the conserved cysteine through the conserved F or W. A D gene is named only where the DNA matches it firmly. Rows may omit the clone size; those that give it use once, few, many or a size class.

j_call clone_size v_call d_call cdr3_nt cdr3_aa
TRBJ2-7 . TRBV10-3 . TGTGCCATCACTCCGAGATCACAGGACGAGCAGTACTTC CAITPRSQDEQYF
TRBJ2-7 . TRBV6-5 TRBD1 TGTGCCAGCATACCTCAAACAGGGGGGCACGAGCAGTACTTC CASIPQTGGHEQYF
TRBJ2-7 . TRBV7-2 . TGTGCCAGCAGCTTGGGACTTCTCTACGAGCAGTACTTC CASSLGLLYEQYF
TRBJ1-4 . TRBV6-6 . TGTGCCAGCAGTTTAGGAGGGGGAGGGACTAATGAAAAACTGTTTTTT CASSLGGGGTNEKLFF
TRBJ2-7 . TRBV18 TRBD2 TGTGCCAGCTCGCCTTCGGTAGAGGCGGGAGCTTTCGAGCAGTACTTC CASSPSVEAGAFEQYF
TRBJ1-2 . TRBV7-9 TRBD1 TGTGCCAGCAGGACTGGGACAGGGGAAAATGGCTACACCTTC CASRTGTGENGYTF
TRBJ2-5 few TRBV5-1 TRBD1 TGCGCCAGCAGCTTGGAGACCGCAGGGGGACGGGAGACCCAGTACTTC CASSLETAGGRETQYF
TRBJ1-2 . TRBV19 . TGTGCCAGTAGGCAAGGGCTGGGCTATGGCTACACCTTC CASRQGLGYGYTF
TRBJ2-7 once TRBV19 TRBD1 TGTGCCAGTAGCCTCGGACAGGGCTCAGCAATGTACGAGCAGTACTTC CASSLGQGSAMYEQYF
TRBJ1-1 . TRBV20-1 . TGCAGTGCTAGGGACTACACTGAAGCTTTCTTT CSARDYTEAFF
TRBJ1-1 . TRBV27 . TGTGCCAGCAGTCCTGGGACGGGCACTGAAGCTTTCTTT CASSPGTGTEAFF